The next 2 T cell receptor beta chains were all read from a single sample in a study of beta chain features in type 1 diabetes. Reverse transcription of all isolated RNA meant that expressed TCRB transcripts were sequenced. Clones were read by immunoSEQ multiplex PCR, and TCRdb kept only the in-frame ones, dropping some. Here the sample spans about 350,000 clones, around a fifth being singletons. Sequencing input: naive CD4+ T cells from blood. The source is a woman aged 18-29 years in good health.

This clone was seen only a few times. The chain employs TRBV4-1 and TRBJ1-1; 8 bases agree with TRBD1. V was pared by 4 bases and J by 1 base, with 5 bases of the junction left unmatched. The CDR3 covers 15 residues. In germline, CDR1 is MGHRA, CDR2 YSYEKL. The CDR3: CASSPGQGANTEAFF. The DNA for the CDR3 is TGCGCCAGCAGCCCGGGGCAGGGGGCGAACACTGAAGCTTTCTTT.

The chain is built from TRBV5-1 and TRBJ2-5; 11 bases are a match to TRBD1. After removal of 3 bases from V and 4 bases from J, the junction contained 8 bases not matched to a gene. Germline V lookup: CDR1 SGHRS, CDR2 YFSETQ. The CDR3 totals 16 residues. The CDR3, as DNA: TGCGCCAGCAGCTACCAAGGACAGGGGGCAGGAGAGACCCAGTACTTC. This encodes CASSYQGQGAGETQYF.